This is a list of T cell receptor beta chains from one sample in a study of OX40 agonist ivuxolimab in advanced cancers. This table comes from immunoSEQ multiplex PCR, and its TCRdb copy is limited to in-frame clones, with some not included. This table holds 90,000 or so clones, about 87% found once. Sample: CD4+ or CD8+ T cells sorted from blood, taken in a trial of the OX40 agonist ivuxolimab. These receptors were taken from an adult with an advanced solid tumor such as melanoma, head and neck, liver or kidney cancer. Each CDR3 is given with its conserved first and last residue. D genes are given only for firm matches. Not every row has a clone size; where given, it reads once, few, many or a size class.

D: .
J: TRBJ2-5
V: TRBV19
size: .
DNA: TGTGCCAGTAGTATTGCGGCGGGAACGATGGAGACCCAGTACTTC
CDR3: CASSIAAGTMETQYF

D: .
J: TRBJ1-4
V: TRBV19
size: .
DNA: TGTGCCAGTAGCCCGGACCCGGGTAATGAAAAACTGTTTTTT
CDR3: CASSPDPGNEKLFF

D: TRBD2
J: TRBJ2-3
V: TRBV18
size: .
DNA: TGTGCCAGCTCACCACTGGGGACTAGCATCGCAGATACGCAGTATTTT
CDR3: CASSPLGTSIADTQYF

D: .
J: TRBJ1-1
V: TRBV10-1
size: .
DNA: TGCGCCAGCAGTGAGTCGGGCGGAACTGAAGCTTTCTTT
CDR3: CASSESGGTEAFF

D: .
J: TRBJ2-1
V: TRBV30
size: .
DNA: TGTGCCTGGAGGCCGGGACTGAGCCCTTCCGATGAGCAGTTCTTC
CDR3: CAWRPGLSPSDEQFF

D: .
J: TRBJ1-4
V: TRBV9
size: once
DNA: TGTGCCAGCAGCGTAACGTCGGCTAATGAAAAACTGTTTTTT
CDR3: CASSVTSANEKLFF

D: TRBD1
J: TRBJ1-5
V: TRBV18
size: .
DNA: TGTGCCAGCTCACCATGGGCCAGGGGGGACCAGCCCCAGCATTTT
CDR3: CASSPWARGDQPQHF

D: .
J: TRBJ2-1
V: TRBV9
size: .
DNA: TGTGCCAGCAGCCCGGGTCCCTACGACAATGAGCAGTTCTTC
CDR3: CASSPGPYDNEQFF

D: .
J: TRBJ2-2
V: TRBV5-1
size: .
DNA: TGCGCCAGCAGCTTGGGGGCCCCGAACACCGGGGAGCTGTTTTTT
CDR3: CASSLGAPNTGELFF

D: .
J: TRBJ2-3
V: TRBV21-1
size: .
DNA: TGTGCCAGCAGCAAAAGGGGGGTACCCAAACCCAATACGAGCACAGATACGCAGTATTTT
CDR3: CASSKRGVPKPNTSTDTQYF

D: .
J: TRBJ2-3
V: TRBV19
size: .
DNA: TGTGCCAGTAGTATTTTGGGCCTAAGCACAGATACGCAGTATTTT
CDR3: CASSILGLSTDTQYF

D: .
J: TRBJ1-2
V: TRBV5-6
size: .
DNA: TGTGCCAGTGGTACGGGTATGGGTTTGGATGGCTACACCTTC
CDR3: CASGTGMGLDGYTF

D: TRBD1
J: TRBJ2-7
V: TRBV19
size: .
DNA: TGTGCCAGTACTCGACAGGGTCTTTTAGACGAGCAGTACTTC
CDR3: CASTRQGLLDEQYF

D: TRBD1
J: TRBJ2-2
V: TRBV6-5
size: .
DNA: TGTGCCAGCAGTTACTCAACAGGGGTGGGCACCGGGGAGCTGTTTTTT
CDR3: CASSYSTGVGTGELFF

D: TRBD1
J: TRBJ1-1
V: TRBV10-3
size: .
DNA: TGTGCCATCGCGGGGGGGGACAGTGAAGCTTTCTTT
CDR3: CAIAGGDSEAFF

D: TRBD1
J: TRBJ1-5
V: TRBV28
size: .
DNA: TGTGCCAGCAACTCGGGACAGGGGGGCCATCAGCCCCAGCATTTT
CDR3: CASNSGQGGHQPQHF

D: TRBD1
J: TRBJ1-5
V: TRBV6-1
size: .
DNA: TGTGCCAGCAGCTGGACAGGGGGAACTCAGCCCCAGCATTTT
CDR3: CASSWTGGTQPQHF

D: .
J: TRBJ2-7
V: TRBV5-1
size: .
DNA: TGCGCCAGCAGCCCCCAACGTCCCTACGAGCAGTACTTC
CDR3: CASSPQRPYEQYF

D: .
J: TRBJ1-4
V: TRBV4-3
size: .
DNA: TGCGCCAGCAGCCAAGAGGGTGGTTATCGTGAAAAACTGTTTTTT
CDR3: CASSQEGGYREKLFF

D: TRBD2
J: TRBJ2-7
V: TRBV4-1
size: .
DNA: TGCGCCAGCAGCCAGGACCGGGAGGGAACGGGTTTCTGGGTAGAGCAGTACTTC
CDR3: CASSQDREGTGFWVEQYF

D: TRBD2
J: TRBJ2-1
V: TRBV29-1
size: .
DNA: TGCAGCGTCGCCGGGACTAGCGGCAATGAGCAGTTCTTC
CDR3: CSVAGTSGNEQFF

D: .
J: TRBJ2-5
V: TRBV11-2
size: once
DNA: TGTGCCAGCAGCTCTCGGCTAGTCCGGGAGACCCAGTACTTC
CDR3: CASSSRLVRETQYF

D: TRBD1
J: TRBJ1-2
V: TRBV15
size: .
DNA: TGTGCCACCAGCACCTCCCAGACAGGGGTGCCCAACTATGGCTACACCTTC
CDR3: CATSTSQTGVPNYGYTF

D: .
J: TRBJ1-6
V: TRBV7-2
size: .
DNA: TGTGCCAGCAGCTTAGACCCGGGACTTAATTCACCCCTCCACTTT
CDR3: CASSLDPGLNSPLHF

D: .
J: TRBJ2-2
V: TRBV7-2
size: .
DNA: TGTGCCATATCTTGGGGACCCAACACCGGGGAGCTGTTTTTT
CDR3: CAISWGPNTGELFF